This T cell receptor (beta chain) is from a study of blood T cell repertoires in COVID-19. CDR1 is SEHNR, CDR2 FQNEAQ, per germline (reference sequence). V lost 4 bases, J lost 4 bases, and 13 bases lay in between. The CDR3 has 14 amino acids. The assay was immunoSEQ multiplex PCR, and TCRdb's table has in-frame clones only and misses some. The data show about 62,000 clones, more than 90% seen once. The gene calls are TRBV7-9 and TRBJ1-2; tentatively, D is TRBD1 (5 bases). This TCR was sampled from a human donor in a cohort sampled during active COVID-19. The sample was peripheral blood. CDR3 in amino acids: CASSSRSGRYGYTF. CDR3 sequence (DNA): TGTGCCAGCAGCTCCCGCTCAGGGCGCTATGGCTACACCTTC.